This T cell receptor beta chain was profiled in a study of CD8 T cells in ankylosing spondylitis. Trimming cost V 0 bases and J 8 bases; bases outside gene matches: 9. The CDR3 has 15 residues. Germline loops: CDR1 MNHNS, CDR2 SASEGT. Study outcomes and limitations: According to the report, clones linked to the disease were significantly enriched in matched synovial fluid samples taken from ankylosing spondylitis patients. Characteristic, it appeared, of ankylosing spondylitis blood was a TCR beta motif of about eight highly homologous variants. CD8+ disease-linked clones were present at relatively low frequencies in blood. Some of these motif variants have turned up before, in reports on reactive arthritis synovial fluid and blood.

TCRdb itself ran the 5' RACE reads through MiXCR, one entry per CDR3 protein. Here the sample spans about 300,000 distinct CDR3 sequences, 11% being singletons. This clonotype has a count of ten or more. Its antigen remains unidentified. Material for sequencing was blood, either unsorted or a sorted T cell fraction (not recorded which). V is TRBV6-1 and J is TRBJ1-2, with 7 bases matching TRBD1. This receptor was taken from a female donor with ankylosing spondylitis or in good health (not recorded which). Here the CDR3 reads CASSEAGGVVIGYTF. In DNA, the CDR3 is TGTGCCAGCAGTGAAGCAGGGGGCGTTGTAATAGGCTACACCTTC.